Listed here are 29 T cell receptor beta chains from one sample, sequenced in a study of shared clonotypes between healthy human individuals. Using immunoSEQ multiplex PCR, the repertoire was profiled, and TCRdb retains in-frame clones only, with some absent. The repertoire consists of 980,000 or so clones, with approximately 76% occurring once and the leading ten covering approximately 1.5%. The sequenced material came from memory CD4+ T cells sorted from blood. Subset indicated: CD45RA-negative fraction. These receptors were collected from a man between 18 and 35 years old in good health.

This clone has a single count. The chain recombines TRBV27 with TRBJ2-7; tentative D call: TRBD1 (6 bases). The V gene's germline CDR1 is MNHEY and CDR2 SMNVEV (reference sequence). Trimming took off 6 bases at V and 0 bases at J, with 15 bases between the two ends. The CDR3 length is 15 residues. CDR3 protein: CASRPLTGTSYEQYF. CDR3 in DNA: TGTGCCAGCAGGCCCCTCACAGGGACCTCCTACGAGCAGTACTTC.

DNA for the CDR3: TGTGCCAGTAGTATTATAATAGGACAGCCCCAGCATTTT. Its translation is CASSIIIGQPQHF. The chain uses TRBV19 and TRBJ1-5; D uncertain. The germline V gene encodes CDR1 LNHDA and CDR2 SQIVND (reference sequence). With 3 bases removed from V and 7 bases from J, the gap between germline ends came to 10 bases. The CDR3 consists of 13 residues. The full variable domain, completed using reference TRBV19 and TRBJ1-5, is DGGITQSPKYLFRKEGQNVTLSCEQNLNHDAMYWYRQDPGQGLRLIYYSQIVNDFQKGDIAEGYSVSREKKESFPLTVTSAQKNPTAFYLCASSIIIGQPQHFGDGTRLSIL.

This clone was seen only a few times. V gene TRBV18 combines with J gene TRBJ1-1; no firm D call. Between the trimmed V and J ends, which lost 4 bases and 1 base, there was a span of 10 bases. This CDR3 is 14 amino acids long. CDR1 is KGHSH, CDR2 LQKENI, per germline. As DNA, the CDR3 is TGTGCCAGCTCACGCCTGAATGGGAACACTGAAGCTTTCTTT. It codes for CASSRLNGNTEAFF.

The DNA for the CDR3 is TGCGCCAGCAGCATCGGGTTGGATGAAAAACTGTTTTTT. It translates to CASSIGLDEKLFF. The V gene is TRBV5-1, the J gene TRBJ1-4, with D unclear. Germline V gene lookup returns CDR1 SGHRS and CDR2 YFSETQ. CDR3 length equals 13 residues. Trimming took off 4 bases at V and 6 bases at J, with 10 bases between the two ends.

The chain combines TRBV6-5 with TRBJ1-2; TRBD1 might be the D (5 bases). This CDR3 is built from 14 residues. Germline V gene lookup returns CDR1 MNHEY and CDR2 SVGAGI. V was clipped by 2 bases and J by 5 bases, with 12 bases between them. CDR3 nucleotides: TGTGCCAGCAGTTACGCGGGACGGAGTTATGGCTACACCTTC. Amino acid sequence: CASSYAGRSYGYTF.

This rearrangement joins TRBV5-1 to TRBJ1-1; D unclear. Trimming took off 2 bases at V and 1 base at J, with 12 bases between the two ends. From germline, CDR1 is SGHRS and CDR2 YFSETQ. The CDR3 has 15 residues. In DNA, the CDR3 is TGCGCCAGCAGCTTCTCTGCGCCTTCGAACACTGAAGCTTTCTTT. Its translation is CASSFSAPSNTEAFF.

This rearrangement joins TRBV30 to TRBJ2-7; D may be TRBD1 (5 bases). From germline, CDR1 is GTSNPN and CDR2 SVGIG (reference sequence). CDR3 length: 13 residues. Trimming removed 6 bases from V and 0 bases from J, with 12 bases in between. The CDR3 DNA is TGTGCCTGTAGGCAGGGATTCTCCTACGAGCAGTACTTC. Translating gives CACRQGFSYEQYF.

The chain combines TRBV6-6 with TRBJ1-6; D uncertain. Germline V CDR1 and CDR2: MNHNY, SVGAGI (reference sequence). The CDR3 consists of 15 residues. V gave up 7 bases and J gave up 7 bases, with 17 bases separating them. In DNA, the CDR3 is TGTGCCAGCACCAAACTGGGGAGTCCAAATTCACCCCTCCACTTT. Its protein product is CASTKLGSPNSPLHF.

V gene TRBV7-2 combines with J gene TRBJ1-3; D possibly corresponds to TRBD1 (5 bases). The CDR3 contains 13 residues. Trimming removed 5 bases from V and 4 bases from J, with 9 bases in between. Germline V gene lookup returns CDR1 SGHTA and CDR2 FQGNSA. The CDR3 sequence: CASSLRQGNTIYF. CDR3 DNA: TGTGCCAGCAGCCTGCGACAGGGAAACACCATATATTTT.

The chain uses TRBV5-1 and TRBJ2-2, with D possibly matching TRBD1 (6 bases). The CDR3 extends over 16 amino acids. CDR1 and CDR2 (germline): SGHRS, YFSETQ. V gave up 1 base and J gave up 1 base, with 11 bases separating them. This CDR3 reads CASSLLTGRNTGELFF. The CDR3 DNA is TGCGCCAGCAGCTTGCTCACAGGGAGGAACACCGGGGAGCTGTTTTTT.

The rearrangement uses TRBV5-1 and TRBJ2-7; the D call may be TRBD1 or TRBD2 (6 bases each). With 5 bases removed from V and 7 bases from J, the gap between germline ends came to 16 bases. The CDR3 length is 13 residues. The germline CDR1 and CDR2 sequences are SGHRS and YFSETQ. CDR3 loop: CASRDIGGREQYF. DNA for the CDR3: TGCGCCAGCAGGGATATTGGGGGGCGGGAGCAGTACTTC.

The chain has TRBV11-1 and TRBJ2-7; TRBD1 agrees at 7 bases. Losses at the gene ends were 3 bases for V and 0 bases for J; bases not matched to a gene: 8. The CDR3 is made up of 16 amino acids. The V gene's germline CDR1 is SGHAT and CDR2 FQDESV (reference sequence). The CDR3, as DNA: TGTGCCAGCAGCTTTATCTCGGGGACAGTCTCCTACGAGCAGTACTTC. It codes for CASSFISGTVSYEQYF. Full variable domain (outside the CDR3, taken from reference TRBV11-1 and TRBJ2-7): EAEVAQSPRYKITEKSQAVAFWCDPISGHATLYWYRQILGQGPELLVQFQDESVVDDSQLPKDRFSAERLKGVDSTLKIQPAELGDSAMYLCASSFISGTVSYEQYFGPGTRLTVT.

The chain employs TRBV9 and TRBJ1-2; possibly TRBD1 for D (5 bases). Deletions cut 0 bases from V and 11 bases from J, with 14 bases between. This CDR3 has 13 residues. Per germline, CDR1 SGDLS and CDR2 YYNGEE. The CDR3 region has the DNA TGTGCCAGCAGCGTAGATGGCAGGGACTTTTACACCTTC. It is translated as CASSVDGRDFYTF. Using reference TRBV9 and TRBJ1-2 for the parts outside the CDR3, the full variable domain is DSGVTQTPKHLITATGQRVTLRCSPRSGDLSVYWYQQSLDQGLQFLIQYYNGEERAKGNILERFSAQQFPDLHSELNLSSLELGDSALYFCASSVDGRDFYTFGSGTRLTVV.

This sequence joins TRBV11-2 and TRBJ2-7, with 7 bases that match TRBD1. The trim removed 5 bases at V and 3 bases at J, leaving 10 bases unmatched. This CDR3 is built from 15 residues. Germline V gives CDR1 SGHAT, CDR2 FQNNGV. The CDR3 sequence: CASSRTPGQIYEQYF. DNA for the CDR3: TGTGCCAGCAGCCGAACACCGGGACAGATCTACGAGCAGTACTTC.

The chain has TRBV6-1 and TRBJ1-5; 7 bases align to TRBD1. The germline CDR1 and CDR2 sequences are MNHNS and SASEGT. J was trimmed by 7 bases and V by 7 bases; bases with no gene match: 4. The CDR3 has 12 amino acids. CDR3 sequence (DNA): TGTGCCAGCACGAACAGGGGACAGCCCCAGCATTTT. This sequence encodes CASTNRGQPQHF.

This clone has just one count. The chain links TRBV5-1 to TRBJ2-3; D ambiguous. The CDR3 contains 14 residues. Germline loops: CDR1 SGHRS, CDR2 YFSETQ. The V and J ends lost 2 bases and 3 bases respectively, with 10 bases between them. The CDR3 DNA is TGCGCCAGCAGCTTCGCGAGACCGACAGATACGCAGTATTTT. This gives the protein CASSFARPTDTQYF.

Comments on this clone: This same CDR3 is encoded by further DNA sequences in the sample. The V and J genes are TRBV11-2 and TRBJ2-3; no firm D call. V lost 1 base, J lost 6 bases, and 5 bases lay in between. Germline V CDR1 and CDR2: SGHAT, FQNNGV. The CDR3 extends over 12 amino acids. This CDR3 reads CASSLARDTQYF. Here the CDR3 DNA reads TGTGCCAGCAGCTTAGCAAGGGATACGCAGTATTTT. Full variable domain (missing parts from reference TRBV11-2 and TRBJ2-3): EAGVAQSPRYKIIEKRQSVAFWCNPISGHATLYWYQQILGQGPKLLIQFQNNGVVDDSQLPKDRFSAERLKGVDSTLKIQPAKLEDSAVYLCASSLARDTQYFGPGTRLTVL.

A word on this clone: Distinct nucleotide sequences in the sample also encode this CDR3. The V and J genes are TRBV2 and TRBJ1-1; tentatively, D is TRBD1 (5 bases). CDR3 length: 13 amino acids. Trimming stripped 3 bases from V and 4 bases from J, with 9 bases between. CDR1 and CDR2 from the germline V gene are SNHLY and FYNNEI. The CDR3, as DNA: TGTGCCAGCAGTGACAGGGTAGGCACTGAAGCTTTCTTT. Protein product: CASSDRVGTEAFF. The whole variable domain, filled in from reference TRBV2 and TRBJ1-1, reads EPEVTQTPSHQVTQMGQEVILRCVPISNHLYFYWYRQILGQKVEFLVSFYNNEISEKSEIFDDQFSVERPDGSNFTLKIRSTKLEDSAMYFCASSDRVGTEAFFGQGTRLTVV.

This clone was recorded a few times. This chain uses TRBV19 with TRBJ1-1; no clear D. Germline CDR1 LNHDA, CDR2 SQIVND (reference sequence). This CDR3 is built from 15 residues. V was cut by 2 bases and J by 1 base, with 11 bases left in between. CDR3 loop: CASSISWQANTEAFF. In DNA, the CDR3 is TGTGCCAGTAGTATATCGTGGCAGGCGAACACTGAAGCTTTCTTT.

The CDR3 DNA reads TGCAGCGTTGAAGATATGAAAGAAGCTTTCTTT. Its translation is CSVEDMKEAFF. The chain couples TRBV29-1 to TRBJ1-1; D is ambiguous. V lost 0 bases to trimming and J lost 8 bases, with 7 bases between them. The CDR3 is 11 residues long. Germline V lookup: CDR1 SQVTM, CDR2 ANQGSEA.

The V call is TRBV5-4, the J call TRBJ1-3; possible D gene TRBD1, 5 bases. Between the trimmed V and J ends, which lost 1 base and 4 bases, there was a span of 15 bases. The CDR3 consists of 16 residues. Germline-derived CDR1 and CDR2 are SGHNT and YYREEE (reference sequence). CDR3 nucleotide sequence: TGTGCCAGCAGCTTGATAGACAGCAAAAAAGGAAACACCATATATTTT. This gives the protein CASSLIDSKKGNTIYF.

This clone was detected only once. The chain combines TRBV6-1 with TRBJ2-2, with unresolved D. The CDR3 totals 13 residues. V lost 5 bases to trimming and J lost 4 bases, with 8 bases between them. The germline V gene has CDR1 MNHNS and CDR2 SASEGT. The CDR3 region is CASSFTITGELFF. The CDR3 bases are TGTGCCAGCAGTTTTACAATCACCGGGGAGCTGTTTTTT.

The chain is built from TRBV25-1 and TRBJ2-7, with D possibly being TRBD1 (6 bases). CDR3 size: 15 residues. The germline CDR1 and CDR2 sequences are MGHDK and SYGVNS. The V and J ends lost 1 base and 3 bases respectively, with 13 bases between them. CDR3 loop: CASSESQGHIYEQYF. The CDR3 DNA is TGTGCCAGCAGTGAATCCCAGGGGCACATCTACGAGCAGTACTTC.

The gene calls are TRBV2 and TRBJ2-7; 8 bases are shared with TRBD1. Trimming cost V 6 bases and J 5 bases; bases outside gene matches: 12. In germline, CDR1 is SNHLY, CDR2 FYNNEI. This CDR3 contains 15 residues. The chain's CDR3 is CASSFVGQGADEQYF. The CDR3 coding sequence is TGTGCCAGCAGCTTCGTGGGGCAGGGGGCCGACGAGCAGTACTTC.

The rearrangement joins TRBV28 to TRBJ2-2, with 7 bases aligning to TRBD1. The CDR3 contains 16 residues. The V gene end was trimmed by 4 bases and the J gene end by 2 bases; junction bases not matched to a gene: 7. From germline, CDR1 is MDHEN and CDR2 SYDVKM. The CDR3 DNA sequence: TGTGCCAGCAGTTCTCCGGGACAGCCTAACACCGGGGAGCTGTTTTTT. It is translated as CASSSPGQPNTGELFF. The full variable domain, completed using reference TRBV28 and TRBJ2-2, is DVKVTQSSRYLVKRTGEKVFLECVQDMDHENMFWYRQDPGLGLRLIYFSYDVKMKEKGDIPEGYSVSREKKERFSLILESASTNQTSMYLCASSSPGQPNTGELFFGEGSRLTVL.

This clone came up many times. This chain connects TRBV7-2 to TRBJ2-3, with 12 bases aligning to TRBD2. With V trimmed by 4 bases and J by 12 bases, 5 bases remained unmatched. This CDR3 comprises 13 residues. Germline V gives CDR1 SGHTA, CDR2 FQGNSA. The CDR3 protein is CASSSSGGVIQYF. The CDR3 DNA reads TGTGCCAGCAGCTCTAGCGGGGGGGTCATCCAGTATTTT.

In nucleotides, the CDR3 is TGCGCCAGCAGCTTGGGACAGAATACTGGCTACACCTTC. Its translation: CASSLGQNTGYTF. This rearrangement joins TRBV5-1 to TRBJ1-2; D possibly corresponds to TRBD1 (5 bases). From germline, CDR1 is SGHRS and CDR2 YFSETQ. The CDR3 is made up of 13 amino acids. Trimming took 0 bases from V and 7 from J, leaving 10 bases between them.

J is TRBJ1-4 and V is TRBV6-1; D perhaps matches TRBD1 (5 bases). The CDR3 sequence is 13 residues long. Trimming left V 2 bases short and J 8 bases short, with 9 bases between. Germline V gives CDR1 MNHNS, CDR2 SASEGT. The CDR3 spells CASSERGLEKLFF. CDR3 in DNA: TGTGCCAGCAGTGAAAGGGGTTTGGAAAAACTGTTTTTT.

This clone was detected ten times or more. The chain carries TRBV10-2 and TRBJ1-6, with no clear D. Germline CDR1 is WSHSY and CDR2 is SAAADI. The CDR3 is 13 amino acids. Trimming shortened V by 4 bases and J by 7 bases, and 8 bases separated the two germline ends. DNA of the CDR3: TGCGCCAGCAGTGGGGCTGTAAATTCACCCCTCCACTTT. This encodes CASSGAVNSPLHF.